This is a list of T cell receptor beta chains from one sample in a study of beta chain features in type 1 diabetes. Generated by immunoSEQ multiplex PCR, the TCRdb table keeps only in-frame clones and is missing some. The profile shows roughly 250,000 clones, approximately 70% of them singletons. Sequencing input: naive CD4+ T cells from blood. The receptors here all came from a man aged 25 to 40 in good health. Both conserved end residues are part of each CDR3. The D gene is left open where the match is weak. Only part of the rows carry a size: once, few, many, or a class if the clone is expanded.

V gene,clone size,D gene,J gene,CDR3 DNA,CDR3 protein
TRBV9,-,-,TRBJ2-1,TGTGCCAGCAGCGTAACCTTTTACAATGAGCAGTTCTTC,CASSVTFYNEQFF
TRBV10-3,few,-,TRBJ2-7,TGTGCCACGGGATCGGGACTCCTGGCCTACGAGCAGTACTTC,CATGSGLLAYEQYF
TRBV4-3,-,-,TRBJ1-2,TGCGCCAGCAGCCAAGAACTGGACACCTATGGCTACACCTTC,CASSQELDTYGYTF
TRBV6-6,-,-,TRBJ2-4,TGTGCCAGCAGTTACAAGGGGACAAAAAACATTCAGTACTTC,CASSYKGTKNIQYF
TRBV28,-,TRBD1,TRBJ1-1,TGTGCCAGCAGACCACAGGGGAGAACTGAAGCTTTCTTT,CASRPQGRTEAFF
TRBV7-2,once,-,TRBJ2-3,TGTGCCAGCAGACGACAGGGCACAGATACGCAGTATTTT,CASRRQGTDTQYF
TRBV9,-,-,TRBJ2-1,TGTGCCAGCAGCATCGACAATGAGCAGTTCTTC,CASSIDNEQFF
TRBV28,-,-,TRBJ2-4,TGTGCCAGCACCTCACCTCTAGCCAAAAACATTCAGTACTTC,CASTSPLAKNIQYF
TRBV6-1,once,-,TRBJ2-3,TGTGCCAGCAGTGAAGTGTTTAGGACACCCCGCAGAAATACGCAGTATTTT,CASSEVFRTPRRNTQYF
TRBV28,-,-,TRBJ1-5,TGTGCCAGCAGTACGAACTCGGGGGCGGGGCAGCCCCAGCATTTT,CASSTNSGAGQPQHF
TRBV28,-,-,TRBJ2-1,TGTGCCAGCAGTTTACGGGATGAGCAGTTCTTC,CASSLRDEQFF
TRBV7-2,-,TRBD1,TRBJ1-6,TGTGCCAGCAGCTTAGAGGGGGCTGCAGGGTCACCCCTCCACTTT,CASSLEGAAGSPLHF
TRBV30,few,TRBD1,TRBJ2-1,TGTGCCTGGAGTGTACAGGGGGCTGGTGAGCAGTTCTTC,CAWSVQGAGEQFF
TRBV2,-,TRBD1,TRBJ2-1,TGTGCCAGCAGATTTGGGACAGGGGGACCCTACAATGAGCAGTTCTTC,CASRFGTGGPYNEQFF
TRBV30,-,-,TRBJ1-5,TGTGCCTGGAGGGCGGACTCAAATCAGCCCCAGCATTTT,CAWRADSNQPQHF
TRBV29-1,few,-,TRBJ2-4,TGCAGCGTAAGAGATTGGAACATTCAGTACTTC,CSVRDWNIQYF